Given below is one T cell receptor beta chain in context. Its antigen is not known. The data stem from a study of cytomegalovirus exposure and HLA in healthy donors. Study-wide results and limits: Previously analyzed data showed that most TCR beta V segments were productive at a frequency of about 87% or about 30%.

13 Jbeta primers and 60 Vbeta primers were used for the PCR. Generated by immunoSEQ multiplex PCR, the TCRdb table keeps only in-frame clones and is missing some. This table holds 150,000 to 200,000 clones, roughly 80% found once. The ends lost 5 bases at V and 4 bases at J; junction bases unmatched: 7. The CDR3 sequence is 15 residues long. Germline CDR1 is SGHAT and CDR2 is FQDESV (reference sequence). Source material: PBMCs. The J gene is TRBJ1-4, the V gene TRBV11-1, with TRBD1 identical over 7 bases. This TCR derives from a woman aged 40 to 50 in good health and CMV-seronegative. CDR3 nucleotide sequence: TGTGCCAGCAGCGACCCGGGACAGATTAATGAAAAACTGTTTTTT. Translating gives CASSDPGQINEKLFF.